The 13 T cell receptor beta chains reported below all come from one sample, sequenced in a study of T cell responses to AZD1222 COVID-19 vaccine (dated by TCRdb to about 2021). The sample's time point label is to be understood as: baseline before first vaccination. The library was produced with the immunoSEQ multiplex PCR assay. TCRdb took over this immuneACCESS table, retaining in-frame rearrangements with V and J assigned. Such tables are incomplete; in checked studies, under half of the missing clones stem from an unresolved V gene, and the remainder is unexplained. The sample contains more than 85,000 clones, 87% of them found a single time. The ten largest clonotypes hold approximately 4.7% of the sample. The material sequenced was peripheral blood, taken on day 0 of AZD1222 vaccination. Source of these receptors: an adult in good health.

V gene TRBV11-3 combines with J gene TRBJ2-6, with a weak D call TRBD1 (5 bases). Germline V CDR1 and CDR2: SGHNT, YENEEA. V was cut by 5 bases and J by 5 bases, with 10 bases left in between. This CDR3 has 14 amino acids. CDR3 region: CASSDRGRANVLTF. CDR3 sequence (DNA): TGTGCCAGCAGCGATAGGGGTAGGGCCAACGTCCTGACTTTC.

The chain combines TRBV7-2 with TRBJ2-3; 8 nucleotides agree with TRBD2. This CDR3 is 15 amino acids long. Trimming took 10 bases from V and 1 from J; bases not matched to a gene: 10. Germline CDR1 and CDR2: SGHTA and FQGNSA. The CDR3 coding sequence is TGTGCCACATCCATTAGCGGGATCCGCACAGATACGCAGTATTTT. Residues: CATSISGIRTDTQYF.

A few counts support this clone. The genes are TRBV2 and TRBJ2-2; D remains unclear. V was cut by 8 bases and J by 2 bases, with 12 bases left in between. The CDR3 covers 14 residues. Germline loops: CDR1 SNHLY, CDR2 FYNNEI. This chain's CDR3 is CASQSKSNTGELFF. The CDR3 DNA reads TGTGCCAGCCAATCGAAGAGTAACACCGGGGAGCTGTTTTTT.

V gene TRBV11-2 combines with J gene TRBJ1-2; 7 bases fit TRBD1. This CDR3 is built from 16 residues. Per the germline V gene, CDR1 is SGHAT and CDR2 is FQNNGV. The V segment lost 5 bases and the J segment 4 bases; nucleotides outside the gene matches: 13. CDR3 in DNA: TGTGCCAGCAGCCAGAGGCAGGGGGGCGCCCGCTATGGCTACACCTTC. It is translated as CASSQRQGGARYGYTF.

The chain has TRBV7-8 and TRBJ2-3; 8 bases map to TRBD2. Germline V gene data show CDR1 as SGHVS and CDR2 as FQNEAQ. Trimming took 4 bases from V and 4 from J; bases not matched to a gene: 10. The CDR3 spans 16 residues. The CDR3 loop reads CASSSIAGWVADTQYF. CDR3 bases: TGTGCCAGCAGCTCAATAGCGGGGTGGGTGGCAGATACGCAGTATTTT. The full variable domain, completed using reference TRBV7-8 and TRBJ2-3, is GAGVSQSPRYKVAKRGQDVALRCDPISGHVSLFWYQQALGQGPEFLTYFQNEAQLDKSGLPSDRFFAERPEGSVSTLKIQRTQQEDSAVYLCASSSIAGWVADTQYFGPGTRLTVL.

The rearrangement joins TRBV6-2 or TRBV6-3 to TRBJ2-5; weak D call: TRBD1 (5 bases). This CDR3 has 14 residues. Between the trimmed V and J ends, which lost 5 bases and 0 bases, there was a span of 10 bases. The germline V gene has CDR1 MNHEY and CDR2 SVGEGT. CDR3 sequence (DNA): TGTGCCAGCAGTACGACAGTGTACCAAGAGACCCAGTACTTC. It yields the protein CASSTTVYQETQYF.

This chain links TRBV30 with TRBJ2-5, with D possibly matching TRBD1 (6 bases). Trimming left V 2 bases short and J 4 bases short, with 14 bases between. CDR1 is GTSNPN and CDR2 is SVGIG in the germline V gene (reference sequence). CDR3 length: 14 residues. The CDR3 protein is CAWSTGQFSETQYF. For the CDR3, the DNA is TGTGCCTGGAGTACGGGACAATTCTCAGAGACCCAGTACTTC.

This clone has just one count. The CDR3 bases are TGTGCCAGCAGGACTGGCGGGGGCCAATACAATGAGCAGTTCTTC. It yields the protein CASRTGGGQYNEQFF. The genes are TRBV6-5 and TRBJ2-1; tentative D call: TRBD2 (7 bases). Germline lookup yields CDR1 MNHEY and CDR2 SVGAGI. The CDR3 is 15 amino acids. With 6 bases removed from V and 4 bases from J, the gap between germline ends came to 16 bases.

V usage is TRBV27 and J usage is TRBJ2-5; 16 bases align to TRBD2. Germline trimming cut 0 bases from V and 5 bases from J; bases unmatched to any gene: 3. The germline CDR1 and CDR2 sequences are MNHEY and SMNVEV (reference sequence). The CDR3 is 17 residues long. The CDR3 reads CASSLSGLAGGRETQYF. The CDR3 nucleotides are TGTGCCAGCAGTTTATCGGGACTAGCGGGAGGGAGGGAGACCCAGTACTTC.

For the CDR3, the DNA is TGTGCCGGGGCGAACAGGGGCCTTGACTATGGCTACACCTTC. Its translation is CAGANRGLDYGYTF. The rearrangement joins TRBV5-6 to TRBJ1-2, with TRBD1 matching 7 bases. The CDR3 consists of 14 residues. Per germline, CDR1 SGHDT and CDR2 YYEEEE. The J segment lost 3 bases and the V segment lost 10 bases, leaving 12 bases of the junction unmatched.

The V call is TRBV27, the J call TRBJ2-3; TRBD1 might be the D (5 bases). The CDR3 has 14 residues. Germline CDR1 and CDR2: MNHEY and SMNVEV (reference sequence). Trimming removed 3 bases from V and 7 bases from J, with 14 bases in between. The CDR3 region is CASSLADSRNTQYF. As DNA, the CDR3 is TGTGCCAGCAGTTTGGCAGACAGCCGAAATACGCAGTATTTT.

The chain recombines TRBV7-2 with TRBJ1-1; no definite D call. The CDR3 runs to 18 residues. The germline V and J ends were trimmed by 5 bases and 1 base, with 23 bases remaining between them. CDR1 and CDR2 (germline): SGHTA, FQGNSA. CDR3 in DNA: TGTGCCAGCAGCGCCTCACCCTGGAGGGCTAAGGGGAACACTGAAGCTTTCTTT. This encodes CASSASPWRAKGNTEAFF. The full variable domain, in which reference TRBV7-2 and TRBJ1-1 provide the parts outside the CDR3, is GAGVSQSPSNKVTEKGKDVELRCDPISGHTALYWYRQSLGQGLEFLIYFQGNSAPDKSGLPSDRFSAERTGGSVSTLTIQRTQQEDSAVYLCASSASPWRAKGNTEAFFGQGTRLTVV.

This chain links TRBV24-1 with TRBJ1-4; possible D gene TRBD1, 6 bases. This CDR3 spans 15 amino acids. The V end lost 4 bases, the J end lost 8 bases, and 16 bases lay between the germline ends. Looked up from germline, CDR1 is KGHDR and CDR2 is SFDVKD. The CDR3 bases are TGTGCCACCAGTGACCCTTCAGGGGCAGGGGAAAAACTGTTTTTT. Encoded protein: CATSDPSGAGEKLFF.